The clone carrying this TCR beta chain was observed a handful of times. The CDR3 totals 18 residues. The germline V gene encodes CDR1 DFQATT and CDR2 SNEGSKA (reference sequence). Trimming removed 0 bases at V and 2 bases at J, with 20 bases between. The sample belongs to a study of T-cell reconstitution after alpha-beta-depleted transplantation in children. Unique molecular identifiers tagged the TCRbeta library. Via MiXCR, TCRdb re-called the PCR reads, giving one row per CDR3 protein. The data show hundreds of thousands of distinct CDR3 sequences, under 15% seen once. This TCR was sampled from a human donor who donated a stem cell graft to a child with combined immunodeficiency. V gene TRBV20-1 combines with J gene TRBJ1-5, with D possibly being TRBD1 (6 bases). This specimen was PBMCs from the stem cell graft donor, taken from the stem cell graft. This CDR3 is CSARDWGQGNLRNQPQHF. DNA for the CDR3: TGCAGTGCTAGAGATTGGGGGCAGGGTAATTTACGCAATCAGCCCCAGCATTTT.